The source of this TCR beta chain is a study of low-dose radiotherapy and immunotherapy resistance in tumors. Looking at the study overall: Both drugs were delivered intravenously to patients (nivolumab 240 mg every two weeks and ipilimumab 1 mg/kg every six weeks).

This clonotype was found once. CDR1 is SGDLS, CDR2 YYNGEE, per germline. This CDR3 spans 15 amino acids. The ends were cut back, 1 base at V and 2 bases at J, with 10 bases in the middle. Alpha- and beta-chain coverage of first-strand cDNA came from TRAV- and TRBV-specific primers. The authors amplified TCRs for around 20 PCR cycles with a constant-region primer and a V-primer adapter. Researchers amplified the isolated mRNA using in vitro transcription. MiXCR, run by TCRdb on the reads, gives a single entry per CDR3 protein. The sample consists of some 57,000 distinct CDR3 sequences, less than 30% of them appearing once. Time point described: after trial treatment. Treatment given: LDRT plus nivolumab, ipilimumab, low-dose cyclophosphamide and aspirin (RACIN trial). In the RACIN dose-escalation trial, donors got nivolumab plus ipilimumab with aspirin, cyclophosphamide and radiotherapy.

The clonotype comes from a male donor with prostate cancer. The material sequenced was PBMCs, taken after low-dose radiotherapy plus immunotherapy. The chain combines TRBV9 with TRBJ1-5, with D maybe TRBD1 (6 bases). As DNA, the CDR3 is TGTGCCAGCAGCGTATCAGGGGCGGGCAATCAGCCCCAGCATTTT. This codes for CASSVSGAGNQPQHF.